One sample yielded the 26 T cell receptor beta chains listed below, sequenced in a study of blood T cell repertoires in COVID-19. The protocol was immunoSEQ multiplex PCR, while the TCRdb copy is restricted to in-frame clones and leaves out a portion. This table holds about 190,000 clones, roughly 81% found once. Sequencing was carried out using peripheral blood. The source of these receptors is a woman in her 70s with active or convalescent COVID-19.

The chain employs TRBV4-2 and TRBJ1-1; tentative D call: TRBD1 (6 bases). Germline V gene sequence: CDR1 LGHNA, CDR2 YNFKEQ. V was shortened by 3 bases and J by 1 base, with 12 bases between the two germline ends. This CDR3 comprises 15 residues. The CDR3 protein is CASSQILRGNTEAFF. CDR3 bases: TGTGCCAGCAGCCAGATCCTCAGGGGGAACACTGAAGCTTTCTTT.

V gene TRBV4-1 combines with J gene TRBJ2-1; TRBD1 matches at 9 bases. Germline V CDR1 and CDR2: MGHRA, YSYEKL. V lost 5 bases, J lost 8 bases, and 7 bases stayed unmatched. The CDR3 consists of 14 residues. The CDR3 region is CASSVEGDRDEQFF. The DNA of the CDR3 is TGCGCCAGCAGCGTGGAGGGGGACAGGGATGAGCAGTTCTTC.

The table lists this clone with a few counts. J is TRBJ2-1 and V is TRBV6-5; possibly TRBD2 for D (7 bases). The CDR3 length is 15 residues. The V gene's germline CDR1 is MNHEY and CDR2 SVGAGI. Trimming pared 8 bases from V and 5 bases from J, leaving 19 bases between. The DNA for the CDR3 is TGTGCCAGCGACCGGAAGGGGGGGATTGACAATGAGCAGTTCTTC. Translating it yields CASDRKGGIDNEQFF.

The CDR3 sequence is CASLWAYSNQPQHF. Written as DNA, the CDR3 is TGTGCCAGCTTGTGGGCTTATAGCAATCAGCCCCAGCATTTT. V and J are TRBV6-5 and TRBJ1-5; D not certain. With 8 bases removed from V and 0 bases from J, the gap between germline ends came to 11 bases. The CDR3 consists of 14 residues. Per the germline V gene, CDR1 is MNHEY and CDR2 is SVGAGI.

The CDR3 loop reads CASSDGGRFYGYTF. DNA for the CDR3: TGTGCCAGCAGTGATGGCGGAAGGTTCTATGGCTACACCTTC. The rearrangement links TRBV6-1 to TRBJ1-2; D remains ambiguous. V lost 3 bases, J lost 4 bases, and 12 bases lay in between. The germline gives CDR1 MNHNS, CDR2 SASEGT. The CDR3 extends over 14 amino acids.

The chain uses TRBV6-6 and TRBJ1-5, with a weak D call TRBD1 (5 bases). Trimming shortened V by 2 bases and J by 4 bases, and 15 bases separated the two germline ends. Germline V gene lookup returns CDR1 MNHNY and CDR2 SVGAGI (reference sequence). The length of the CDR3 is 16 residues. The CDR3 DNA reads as TGTGCCAGCAGTTACATCTCAGCAGGGCCTAATCAGCCCCAGCATTTT. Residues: CASSYISAGPNQPQHF.

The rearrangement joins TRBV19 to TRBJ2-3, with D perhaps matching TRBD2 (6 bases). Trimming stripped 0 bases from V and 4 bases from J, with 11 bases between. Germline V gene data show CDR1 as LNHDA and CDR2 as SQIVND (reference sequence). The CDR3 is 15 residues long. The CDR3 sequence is CASSIEVLASDTQYF. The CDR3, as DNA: TGTGCCAGTAGTATAGAGGTTCTAGCGTCAGATACGCAGTATTTT.

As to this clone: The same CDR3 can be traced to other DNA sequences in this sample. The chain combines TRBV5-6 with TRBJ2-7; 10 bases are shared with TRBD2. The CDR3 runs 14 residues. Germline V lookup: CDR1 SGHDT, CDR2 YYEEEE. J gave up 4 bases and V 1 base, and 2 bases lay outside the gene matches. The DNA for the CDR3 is TGTGCCAGCAGCTTGACTAGCGGGAATTACGAGCAGTACTTC. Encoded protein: CASSLTSGNYEQYF.

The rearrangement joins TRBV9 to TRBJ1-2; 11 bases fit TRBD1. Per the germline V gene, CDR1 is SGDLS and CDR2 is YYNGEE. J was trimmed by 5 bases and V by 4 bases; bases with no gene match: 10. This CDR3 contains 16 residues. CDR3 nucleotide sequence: TGTGCCAGCAGCCCTCTCCTGAGGGACAGGGGGTATGGCTACACCTTC. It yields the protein CASSPLLRDRGYGYTF.

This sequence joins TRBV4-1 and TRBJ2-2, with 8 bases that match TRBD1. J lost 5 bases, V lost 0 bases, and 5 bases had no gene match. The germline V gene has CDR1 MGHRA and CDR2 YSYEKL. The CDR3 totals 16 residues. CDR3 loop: CASSQESTGGTGELFF. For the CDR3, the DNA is TGCGCCAGCAGCCAAGAGAGCACAGGGGGTACCGGGGAGCTGTTTTTT.

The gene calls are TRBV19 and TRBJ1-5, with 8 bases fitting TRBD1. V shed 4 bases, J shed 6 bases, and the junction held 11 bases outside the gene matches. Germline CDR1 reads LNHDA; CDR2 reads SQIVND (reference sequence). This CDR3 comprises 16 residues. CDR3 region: CASSTPRRGRFQPQHF. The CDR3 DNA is TGTGCCAGTAGTACCCCCCGCAGGGGGCGCTTTCAGCCCCAGCATTTT.

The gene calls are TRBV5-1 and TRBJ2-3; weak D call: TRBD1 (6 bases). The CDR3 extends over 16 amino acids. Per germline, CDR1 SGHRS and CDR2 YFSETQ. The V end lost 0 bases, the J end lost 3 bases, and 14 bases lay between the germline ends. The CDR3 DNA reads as TGCGCCAGCAGCTTGGGGGACATAGAAGGGACAGATACGCAGTATTTT. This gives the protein CASSLGDIEGTDTQYF.

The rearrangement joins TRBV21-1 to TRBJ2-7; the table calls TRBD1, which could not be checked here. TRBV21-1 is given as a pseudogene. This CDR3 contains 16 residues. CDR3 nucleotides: TGTGCCAGCAACCACCCGACAGGTACGTTGCCTTACGAGCAGTACTTC. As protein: CASNHPTGTLPYEQYF.

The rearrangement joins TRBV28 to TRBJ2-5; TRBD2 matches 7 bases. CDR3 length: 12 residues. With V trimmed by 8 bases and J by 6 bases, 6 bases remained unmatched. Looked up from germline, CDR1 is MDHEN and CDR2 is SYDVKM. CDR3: CASGGGWQTQYF. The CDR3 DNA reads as TGTGCCAGCGGGGGGGGTTGGCAGACCCAGTACTTC.

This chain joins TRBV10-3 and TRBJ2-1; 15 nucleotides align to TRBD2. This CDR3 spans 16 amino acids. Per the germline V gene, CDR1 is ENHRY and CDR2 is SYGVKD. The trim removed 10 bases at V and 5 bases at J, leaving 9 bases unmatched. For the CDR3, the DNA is TGTGCCACCCGGACTAGCGGGAGGGGGGGAGACAATGAGCAGTTCTTC. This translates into CATRTSGRGGDNEQFF.

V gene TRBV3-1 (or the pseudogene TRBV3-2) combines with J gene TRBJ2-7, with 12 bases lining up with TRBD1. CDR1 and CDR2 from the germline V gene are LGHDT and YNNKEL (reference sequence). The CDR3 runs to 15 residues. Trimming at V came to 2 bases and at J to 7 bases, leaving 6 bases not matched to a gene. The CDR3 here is CASSQLGQGAWEQYF. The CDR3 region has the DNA TGTGCCAGCAGCCAATTGGGACAGGGGGCATGGGAGCAGTACTTC.

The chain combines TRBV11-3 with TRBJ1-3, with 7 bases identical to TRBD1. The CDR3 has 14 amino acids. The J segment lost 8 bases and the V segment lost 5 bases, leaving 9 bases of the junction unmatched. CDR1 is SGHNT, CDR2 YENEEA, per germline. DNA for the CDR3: TGTGCCAGCAGCCCCGGAGGGGGCGAGGACACCATATATTTT. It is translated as CASSPGGGEDTIYF.

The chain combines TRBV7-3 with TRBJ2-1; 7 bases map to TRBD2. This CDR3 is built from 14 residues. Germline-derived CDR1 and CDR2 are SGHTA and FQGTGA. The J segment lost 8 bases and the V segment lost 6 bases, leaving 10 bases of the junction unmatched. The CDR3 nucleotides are TGTGCCAGCAGTAAAGATGCGGGGGTGGATGAGCAGTTCTTC. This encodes CASSKDAGVDEQFF.

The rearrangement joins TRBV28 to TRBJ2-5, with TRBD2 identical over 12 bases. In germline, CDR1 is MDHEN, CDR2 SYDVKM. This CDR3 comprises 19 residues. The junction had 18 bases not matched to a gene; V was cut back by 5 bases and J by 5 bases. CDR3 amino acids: CASSPNPNRLAGVGETQYF. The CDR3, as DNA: TGTGCCAGCAGTCCCAATCCAAACAGACTAGCGGGAGTAGGTGAGACCCAGTACTTC.

The DNA of the CDR3 is TGTGCCAGCAGTTCAGGGACAGGGGGCTACACCTTC. Its translation is CASSSGTGGYTF. This chain uses TRBV12-3 or TRBV12-4 with TRBJ1-2; the match to TRBD1 covers 9 bases. After removal of 4 bases from V and 8 bases from J, the junction contained 2 bases not matched to a gene. The CDR3 is 12 amino acids.

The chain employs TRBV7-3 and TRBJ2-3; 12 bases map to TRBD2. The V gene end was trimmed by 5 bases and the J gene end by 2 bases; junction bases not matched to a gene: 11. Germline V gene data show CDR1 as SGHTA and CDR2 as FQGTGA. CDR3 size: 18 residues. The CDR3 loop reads CASSPSLAGGLITDTQYF. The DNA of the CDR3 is TGTGCCAGCAGCCCCTCACTAGCGGGAGGACTTATCACAGATACGCAGTATTTT.

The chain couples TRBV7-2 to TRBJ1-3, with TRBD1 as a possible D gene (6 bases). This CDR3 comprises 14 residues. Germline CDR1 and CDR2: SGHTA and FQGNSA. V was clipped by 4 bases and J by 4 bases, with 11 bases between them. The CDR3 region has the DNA TGTGCCAGCAGCTCCCTCGGGACAGGAAACACCATATATTTT. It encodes CASSSLGTGNTIYF.

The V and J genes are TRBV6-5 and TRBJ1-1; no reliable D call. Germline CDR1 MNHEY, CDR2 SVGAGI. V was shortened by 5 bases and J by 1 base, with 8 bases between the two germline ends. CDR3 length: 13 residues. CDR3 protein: CASSPPGNTEAFF. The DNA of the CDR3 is TGTGCCAGCAGTCCACCGGGGAACACTGAAGCTTTCTTT.

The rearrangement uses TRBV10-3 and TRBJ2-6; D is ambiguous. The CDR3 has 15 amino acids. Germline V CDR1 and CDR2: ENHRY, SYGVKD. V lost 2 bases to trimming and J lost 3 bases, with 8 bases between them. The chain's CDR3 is CAISETDIGANVLTF. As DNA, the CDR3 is TGTGCCATCAGTGAGACTGATATTGGGGCCAACGTCCTGACTTTC.

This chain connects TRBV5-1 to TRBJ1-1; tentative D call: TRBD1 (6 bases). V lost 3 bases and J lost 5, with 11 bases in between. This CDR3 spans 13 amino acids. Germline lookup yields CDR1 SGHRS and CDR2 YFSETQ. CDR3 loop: CASSSGTSTEAFF. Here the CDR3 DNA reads TGCGCCAGCAGCTCCGGGACATCAACTGAAGCTTTCTTT.

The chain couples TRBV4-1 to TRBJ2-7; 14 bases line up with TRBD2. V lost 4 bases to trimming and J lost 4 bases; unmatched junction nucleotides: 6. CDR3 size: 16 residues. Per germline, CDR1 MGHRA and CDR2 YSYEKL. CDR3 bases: TGCGCCAGCAGCCCCCGAGGACTAGCGGGGGGATACGAGCAGTACTTC. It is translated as CASSPRGLAGGYEQYF.